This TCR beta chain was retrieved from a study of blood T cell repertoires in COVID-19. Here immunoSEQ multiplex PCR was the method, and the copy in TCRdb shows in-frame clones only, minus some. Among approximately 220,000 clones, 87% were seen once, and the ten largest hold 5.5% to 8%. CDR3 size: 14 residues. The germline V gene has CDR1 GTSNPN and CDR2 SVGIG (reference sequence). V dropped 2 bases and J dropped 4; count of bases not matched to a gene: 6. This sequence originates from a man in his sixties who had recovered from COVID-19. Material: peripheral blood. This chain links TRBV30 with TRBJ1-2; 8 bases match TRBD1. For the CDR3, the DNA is TGTGCCTGGAGTACTGGACAGGGTGTCTATGGCTACACCTTC. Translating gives CAWSTGQGVYGYTF.